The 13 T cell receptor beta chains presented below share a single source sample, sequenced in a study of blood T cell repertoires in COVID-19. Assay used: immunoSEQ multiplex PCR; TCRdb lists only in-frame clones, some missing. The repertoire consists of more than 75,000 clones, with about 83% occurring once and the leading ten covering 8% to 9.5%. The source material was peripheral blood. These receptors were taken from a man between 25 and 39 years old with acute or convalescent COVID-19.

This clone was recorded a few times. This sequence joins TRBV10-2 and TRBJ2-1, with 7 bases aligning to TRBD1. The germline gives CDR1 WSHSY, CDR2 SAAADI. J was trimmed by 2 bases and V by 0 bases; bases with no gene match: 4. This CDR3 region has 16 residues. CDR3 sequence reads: CASSESGQSPYNEQFF. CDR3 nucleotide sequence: TGCGCCAGCAGTGAGTCGGGACAGTCCCCCTACAATGAGCAGTTCTTC.

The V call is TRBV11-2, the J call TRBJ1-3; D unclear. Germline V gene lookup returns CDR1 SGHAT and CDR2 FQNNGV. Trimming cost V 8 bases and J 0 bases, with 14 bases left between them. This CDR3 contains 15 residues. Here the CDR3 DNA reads TGTGCCAGCCGTCAGACGGGTAGCTCTGGAAACACCATATATTTT. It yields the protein CASRQTGSSGNTIYF. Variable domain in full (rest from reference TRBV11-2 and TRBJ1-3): EAGVAQSPRYKIIEKRQSVAFWCNPISGHATLYWYQQILGQGPKLLIQFQNNGVVDDSQLPKDRFSAERLKGVDSTLKIQPAKLEDSAVYLCASRQTGSSGNTIYFGEGSWLTVV.

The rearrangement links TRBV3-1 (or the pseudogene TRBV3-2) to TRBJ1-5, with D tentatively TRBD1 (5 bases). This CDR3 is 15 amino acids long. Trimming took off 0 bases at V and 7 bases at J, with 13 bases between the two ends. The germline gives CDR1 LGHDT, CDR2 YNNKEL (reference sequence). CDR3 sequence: CASSQDPGISQPQHF. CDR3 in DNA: TGTGCCAGCAGCCAAGATCCAGGGATAAGCCAGCCCCAGCATTTT.

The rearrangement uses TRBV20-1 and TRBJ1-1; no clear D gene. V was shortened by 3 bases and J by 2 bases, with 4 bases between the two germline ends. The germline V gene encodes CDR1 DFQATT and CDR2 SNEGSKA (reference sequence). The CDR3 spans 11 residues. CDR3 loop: CSARANTEAFF. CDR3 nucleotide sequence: TGCAGTGCTAGGGCTAACACTGAAGCTTTCTTT.

CDR3 sequence reads: CASSEWEGVETQYF. CDR3 in DNA: TGTGCCAGCAGTGAATGGGAAGGGGTCGAGACCCAGTACTTC. The V gene is TRBV25-1, the J gene TRBJ2-5; the D gene is possibly TRBD1 (5 bases). This CDR3 is 14 amino acids long. Trimming removed 1 base at V and 5 bases at J, with 11 bases between. Germline V CDR1 and CDR2: MGHDK, SYGVNS.

Written as DNA, the CDR3 is TGTGCCAGCAGACCCTTTGGGACAGGAGGTGATGAAAAACTGTTTTTT. It encodes CASRPFGTGGDEKLFF. The rearrangement links TRBV28 to TRBJ1-4; 8 bases are shared with TRBD1. The CDR3 extends over 16 amino acids. Germline CDR1 reads MDHEN; CDR2 reads SYDVKM. V shed 6 bases and J 6 bases; nucleotides not matched to a gene: 12.

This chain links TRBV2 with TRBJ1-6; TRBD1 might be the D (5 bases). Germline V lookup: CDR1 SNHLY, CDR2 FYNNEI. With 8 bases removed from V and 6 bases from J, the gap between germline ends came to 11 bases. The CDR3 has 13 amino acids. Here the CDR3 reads CASDTGPNSPLHF. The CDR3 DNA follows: TGTGCCAGCGACACAGGACCTAATTCACCCCTCCACTTT.

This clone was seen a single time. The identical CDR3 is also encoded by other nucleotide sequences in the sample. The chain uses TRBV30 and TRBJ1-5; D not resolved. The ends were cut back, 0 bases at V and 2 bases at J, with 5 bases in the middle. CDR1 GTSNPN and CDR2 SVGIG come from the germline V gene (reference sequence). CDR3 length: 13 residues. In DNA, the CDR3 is TGTGCCTGGAGTGTACGGGGCAATCAGCCCCAGCATTTT. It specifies CAWSVRGNQPQHF. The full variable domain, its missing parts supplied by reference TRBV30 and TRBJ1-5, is SQTIHQWPATLVQPVGSPLSLECTVEGTSNPNLYWYRQAAGRGLQLLFYSVGIGQISSEVPQNLSASRPQDRQFILSSKKLLLSDSGFYLCAWSVRGNQPQHFGDGTRLSIL.

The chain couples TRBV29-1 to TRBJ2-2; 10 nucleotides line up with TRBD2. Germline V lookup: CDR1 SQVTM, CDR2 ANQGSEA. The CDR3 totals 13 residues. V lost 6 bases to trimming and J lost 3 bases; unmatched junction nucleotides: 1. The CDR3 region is CSVGLADTGELFF. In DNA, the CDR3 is TGCAGCGTAGGACTAGCGGACACCGGGGAGCTGTTTTTT.

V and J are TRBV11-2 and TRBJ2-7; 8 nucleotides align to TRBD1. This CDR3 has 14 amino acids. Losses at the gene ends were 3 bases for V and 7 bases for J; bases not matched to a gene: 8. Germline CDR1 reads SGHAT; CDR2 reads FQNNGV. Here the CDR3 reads CASSLVRGRGEQYF. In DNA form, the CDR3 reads TGTGCCAGCAGCTTGGTCAGGGGGCGGGGTGAGCAGTACTTC.

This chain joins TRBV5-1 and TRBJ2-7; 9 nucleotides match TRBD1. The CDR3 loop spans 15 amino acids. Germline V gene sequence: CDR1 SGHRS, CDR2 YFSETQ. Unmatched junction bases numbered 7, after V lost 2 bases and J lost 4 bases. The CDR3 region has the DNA TGCGCCAGCAGCTTACCGGGACAGGGAGGGTACGAGCAGTACTTC. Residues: CASSLPGQGGYEQYF.

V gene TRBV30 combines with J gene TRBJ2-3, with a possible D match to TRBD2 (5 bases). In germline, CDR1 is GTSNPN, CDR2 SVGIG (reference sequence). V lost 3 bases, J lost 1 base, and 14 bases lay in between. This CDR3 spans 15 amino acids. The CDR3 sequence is CAWRKDSLGTDTQYF. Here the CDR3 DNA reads TGTGCCTGGAGAAAGGACTCCCTCGGCACAGATACGCAGTATTTT. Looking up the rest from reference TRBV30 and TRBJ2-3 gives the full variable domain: SQTIHQWPATLVQPVGSPLSLECTVEGTSNPNLYWYRQAAGRGLQLLFYSVGIGQISSEVPQNLSASRPQDRQFILSSKKLLLSDSGFYLCAWRKDSLGTDTQYFGPGTRLTVL.

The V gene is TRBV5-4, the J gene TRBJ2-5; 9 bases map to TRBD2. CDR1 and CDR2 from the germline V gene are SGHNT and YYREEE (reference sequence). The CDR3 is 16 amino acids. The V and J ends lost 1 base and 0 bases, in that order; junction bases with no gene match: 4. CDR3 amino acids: CASSLNGGRDQETQYF. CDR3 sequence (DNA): TGTGCCAGCAGCTTGAACGGCGGGAGGGACCAAGAGACCCAGTACTTC.